Listed here are 32 T cell receptor beta chains from one sample, sequenced in a study of blood T cell repertoires in COVID-19. Sequencing was performed with immunoSEQ multiplex PCR; in TCRdb, only in-frame clones are kept and a portion is missing. The repertoire has some 180,000 clones, around 90% of them found once; the top ten carry 20% to 25%. The source material was peripheral blood. Every receptor here comes from a man aged 55 to 70 with active or convalescent COVID-19.

V is TRBV10-3 and J is TRBJ2-3; TRBD2 matches at 7 bases. With 5 bases clipped from V and 0 bases from J, the junction kept 2 bases outside the gene matches. The CDR3 is made up of 14 amino acids. Germline V gene lookup returns CDR1 ENHRY and CDR2 SYGVKD. CDR3 sequence (DNA): TGTGCCATCAGTTGGCGGGGGAGCACAGATACGCAGTATTTT. Its protein is CAISWRGSTDTQYF.

The CDR3 DNA reads as TGTGCCAGCAGTGAAGTACGGGGAGACTATGGCTACACCTTC. Residues: CASSEVRGDYGYTF. The chain recombines TRBV6-1 with TRBJ1-2; no firm D call. V lost 1 base and J lost 3, with 9 bases in between. Germline CDR1 is MNHNS and CDR2 is SASEGT. The CDR3 length is 14 residues.

The V call is TRBV5-6, the J call TRBJ1-1; the D is unclear. This CDR3 comprises 13 residues. CDR1 is SGHDT, CDR2 YYEEEE, per germline. V lost 6 bases and J lost 5, with 14 bases in between. The CDR3 loop is CASTLQVGTEAFF. In DNA form, the CDR3 reads TGTGCCAGCACCCTCCAGGTTGGGACTGAAGCTTTCTTT. The full variable domain, its missing parts supplied by reference TRBV5-6 and TRBJ1-1, is DAGVTQSPTHLIKTRGQQVTLRCSPKSGHDTVSWYQQALGQGPQFIFQYYEEEERQRGNFPDRFSGHQFPNYSSELNVNALLLGDSALYLCASTLQVGTEAFFGQGTRLTVV.

Only one count was recorded for this clone. This chain connects TRBV5-6 to TRBJ1-4; 9 bases align to TRBD1. This CDR3 contains 16 residues. J lost 9 bases, V lost 3 bases, and 12 bases had no gene match. Germline V gene lookup returns CDR1 SGHDT and CDR2 YYEEEE. CDR3 coding DNA: TGTGCCAGCAGCTCCAAGGGACAGGGATTAGAGAAAAAACTGTTTTTT. Its protein product is CASSSKGQGLEKKLFF.

The genes are TRBV29-1 and TRBJ1-1, with TRBD1 matching 9 bases. This CDR3 has 14 residues. Germline values: CDR1 SQVTM, CDR2 ANQGSEA. V lost 3 bases, J lost 2 bases, and 4 bases stayed unmatched. CDR3 loop: CSVEGTGSNTEAFF. Here the CDR3 DNA reads TGCAGCGTTGAGGGGACAGGGTCAAACACTGAAGCTTTCTTT.

The chain recombines TRBV23-1 with TRBJ2-5; D is possibly TRBD2 (6 bases). TRBV23-1 is an ORF for which the function is uncertain. Trimming shortened V by 8 bases and J by 6 bases, and 31 bases separated the two germline ends. This CDR3 region has 18 residues. The CDR3 loop is CASPQGAGPGHRRKTQYF. As DNA, the CDR3 is TGCGCCAGCCCCCAAGGGGCGGGGCCGGGCCATAGGAGAAAGACCCAGTACTTC.

This chain links TRBV24-1 with TRBJ1-2; D unresolved. The V and J ends lost 1 base and 5 bases respectively, with 10 bases between them. CDR3 length: 14 amino acids. Germline CDR1 reads KGHDR; CDR2 reads SFDVKD. DNA of the CDR3: TGTGCCACCAGTGATTTAACGGCAGCGTATGGCTACACCTTC. Its protein is CATSDLTAAYGYTF.

This CDR3 is CASSPSQDNYGYTF. Here the CDR3 DNA reads TGTGCCAGCTCACCAAGTCAGGATAACTATGGCTACACCTTC. This chain joins TRBV18 and TRBJ1-2; D uncertain. V dropped 2 bases and J dropped 1 base, with 8 bases sitting between them. The germline CDR1 and CDR2 sequences are KGHSH and LQKENI. The CDR3 runs 14 residues.

J is TRBJ1-3 and V is TRBV18; D gene unclear. Trimming removed 6 bases at V and 3 bases at J, with 12 bases between. This CDR3 contains 14 residues. CDR1 KGHSH and CDR2 LQKENI come from the germline V gene. CDR3 bases: TGTGCCAGCTCTTCAGACTCGGGTGGAAACACCATATATTTT. Translated: CASSSDSGGNTIYF.

The chain employs TRBV23-1 and TRBJ2-7; D is perhaps TRBD1 (6 bases). TRBV23-1 is an ORF; its function is uncertain. Trimming stripped 10 bases from V and 2 bases from J, with 18 bases between. CDR3 length: 14 residues. For the CDR3, the DNA is TGCGCCAACATCTCCAGGGGAATTCCCTACGAGCAGTACTTC. Its translation: CANISRGIPYEQYF.

This rearrangement joins TRBV6-5 to TRBJ2-3, with 7 bases matching TRBD1. The ends lost 11 bases at V and 5 bases at J; junction bases unmatched: 10. The germline V gene encodes CDR1 MNHEY and CDR2 SVGAGI. The CDR3 is 13 residues long. The CDR3 loop reads CASQTGARDTQYF. CDR3 nucleotide sequence: TGTGCCTCACAAACAGGGGCGAGAGATACGCAGTATTTT.

The chain carries TRBV11-2 and TRBJ1-6, with a weak D call TRBD1 (5 bases). The germline gives CDR1 SGHAT, CDR2 FQNNGV. V was shortened by 5 bases and J by 9 bases, with 14 bases between the two germline ends. This CDR3 comprises 14 residues. The CDR3: CASSLLVQGSPLHF. In DNA form, the CDR3 reads TGTGCCAGCAGCCTACTGGTTCAGGGTTCACCCCTCCACTTT.

The gene calls are TRBV18 and TRBJ2-2; TRBD1 matches 7 bases. The CDR3 totals 15 residues. The germline CDR1 and CDR2 sequences are KGHSH and LQKENI. V lost 5 bases and J lost 0; bases outside the gene matches: 3. CDR3 DNA: TGTGCCAGCTCAACAGGGGTCTCGAACACCGGGGAGCTGTTTTTT. Its translation is CASSTGVSNTGELFF.

V gene TRBV3-1 (or the pseudogene TRBV3-2) combines with J gene TRBJ1-2, with D tentatively TRBD1 (6 bases). In germline, CDR1 is LGHDT, CDR2 YNNKEL (reference sequence). The CDR3 totals 13 residues. V was shortened by 4 bases and J by 4 bases, with 10 bases between the two germline ends. The CDR3 loop is CASSLGTLYGYTF. For the CDR3, the DNA is TGTGCCAGCAGCCTCGGGACACTCTATGGCTACACCTTC.

DNA of the CDR3: TGTGCCAGCAGCAAAGCGTTTTCATTTTGGACAGGGCCTTCCTACGAGCAGTACTTC. This codes for CASSKAFSFWTGPSYEQYF. J is TRBJ2-7 and V is TRBV21-1; the table names TRBD1, a call not compared with the DNA. TRBV21-1 is listed as a pseudogene. The CDR3 extends over 19 amino acids.

V and J are TRBV18 and TRBJ2-7; 10 bases map to TRBD2. The CDR3 runs 14 residues. Per the germline V gene, CDR1 is KGHSH and CDR2 is LQKENI. The V and J ends lost 4 bases and 3 bases, in that order; junction bases with no gene match: 3. CDR3 nucleotides: TGTGCCAGCTCACTTGGACTAGCGGACTACGAGCAGTACTTC. Translation: CASSLGLADYEQYF.

CDR3 in amino acids: CASREGVTYYEQYF. CDR3 coding DNA: TGTGCCAGCAGGGAGGGTGTCACTTACTACGAGCAGTACTTC. The chain couples TRBV6-5 to TRBJ2-7; D possibly corresponds to TRBD2 (6 bases). V lost 6 bases and J 3 bases, leaving 15 bases between the germline ends. This CDR3 contains 14 residues. Germline CDR1 and CDR2: MNHEY and SVGAGI.

This chain joins TRBV2 and TRBJ2-1; 8 nucleotides align to TRBD2. With V trimmed by 4 bases and J by 8 bases, 19 bases remained unmatched. The CDR3 covers 18 residues. Germline V gives CDR1 SNHLY, CDR2 FYNNEI. The CDR3 protein is CASSGPARGLAGRYEQFF. As DNA, the CDR3 is TGTGCCAGCAGTGGGCCTGCTCGTGGACTAGCCGGACGGTATGAGCAGTTCTTC.

The gene calls are TRBV18 and TRBJ1-2; D unclear. The V and J ends lost 3 bases and 5 bases respectively, with 10 bases between them. There are 13 residues in the CDR3. From germline, CDR1 is KGHSH and CDR2 LQKENI. The CDR3 DNA follows: TGTGCCAGCTCACCGACTGCGGAGTATGGCTACACCTTC. This translates into CASSPTAEYGYTF.

The J gene is TRBJ1-1, the V gene TRBV29-1; maybe TRBD1 (5 bases). The CDR3 spans 12 residues. Germline CDR1 is SQVTM and CDR2 is ANQGSEA. Trimming removed 6 bases from V and 2 bases from J, with 10 bases in between. Here the CDR3 DNA reads TGCAGCGTCAAAGGGGATAACACTGAAGCTTTCTTT. It yields the protein CSVKGDNTEAFF.

CDR3 residues: CASSYGLGANYGYTF. The CDR3 nucleotides read TGTGCCAGCAGTTACGGATTGGGAGCTAACTATGGCTACACCTTC. The gene calls are TRBV6-5 and TRBJ1-2; no definite D call. The CDR3 covers 15 residues. Germline V gene data show CDR1 as MNHEY and CDR2 as SVGAGI. V lost 2 bases and J 0 bases, leaving 10 bases between the germline ends.

In this sample, this clone turned up once. This chain uses TRBV9 with TRBJ2-3; 7 nucleotides agree with TRBD2. The germline V gene has CDR1 SGDLS and CDR2 YYNGEE. The CDR3 totals 16 residues. The V gene end was trimmed by 0 bases and the J gene end by 1 base; junction bases not matched to a gene: 5. This CDR3 is CASSVAASGRTDTQYF. In DNA form, the CDR3 reads TGTGCCAGCAGCGTAGCGGCTAGCGGACGCACAGATACGCAGTATTTT.

This clone is a singleton in its sample. The rearrangement uses TRBV2 and TRBJ1-1; D perhaps matches TRBD1 (6 bases). The V and J ends lost 8 bases and 5 bases respectively, with 15 bases between them. Germline CDR1 SNHLY, CDR2 FYNNEI. The CDR3 is 13 residues long. The CDR3 sequence is CASSRDQGTEAFF. CDR3 nucleotides: TGTGCCAGCTCCCGGGACCAGGGGACTGAAGCTTTCTTT. The full variable domain, in which reference TRBV2 and TRBJ1-1 provide the parts outside the CDR3, is EPEVTQTPSHQVTQMGQEVILRCVPISNHLYFYWYRQILGQKVEFLVSFYNNEISEKSEIFDDQFSVERPDGSNFTLKIRSTKLEDSAMYFCASSRDQGTEAFFGQGTRLTVV.

The chain recombines TRBV19 with TRBJ1-2, with D possibly being TRBD1 (5 bases). Germline values: CDR1 LNHDA, CDR2 SQIVND (reference sequence). The CDR3 runs to 14 residues. The V gene lost 4 bases and the J gene lost 8 bases, with 17 bases spanning the gap. DNA for the CDR3: TGTGCCAGTAGTACTGACCCAGGAAGGGGAGGCTACACCTTC. Amino acids: CASSTDPGRGGYTF.

This chain connects TRBV4-1 to TRBJ1-1, with 9 bases aligning to TRBD1. The germline gives CDR1 MGHRA, CDR2 YSYEKL. The CDR3 consists of 19 residues. V shed 1 base, J shed 2 bases, and the junction held 14 bases outside the gene matches. The CDR3 DNA sequence: TGCGCCAGCAGCCAAGGTCCCCTTGACAGGGGGAGGATAAACACTGAAGCTTTCTTT. This gives the protein CASSQGPLDRGRINTEAFF.

The table lists this clone with a few counts. The V call is TRBV25-1, the J call TRBJ1-4, with D perhaps TRBD1 (5 bases). Trimming took off 1 base at V and 0 bases at J, with 9 bases between the two ends. The CDR3 contains 16 residues. Germline CDR1 and CDR2: MGHDK and SYGVNS. The CDR3, as DNA: TGTGCCAGCAGTGAATCAGGGTTTACAACTAATGAAAAACTGTTTTTT. Encoded protein: CASSESGFTTNEKLFF.

The CDR3 spells CASSPHAAGGPTDTQYF. As DNA, the CDR3 is TGTGCCAGCAGCCCACACGCGGCGGGGGGGCCCACAGATACGCAGTATTTT. The V gene is TRBV4-2, the J gene TRBJ2-3, with 9 bases aligning to TRBD2. Germline V CDR1 and CDR2: LGHNA, YNFKEQ. The CDR3 covers 17 residues. With 4 bases clipped from V and 2 bases from J, the junction kept 10 bases outside the gene matches.

V gene TRBV19 combines with J gene TRBJ1-1; a weak D match, TRBD1 (5 bases). CDR1 is LNHDA, CDR2 SQIVND, per germline (reference sequence). The CDR3 extends over 15 amino acids. Trimming stripped 5 bases from V and 3 bases from J, with 16 bases between. CDR3 DNA sequence: TGTGCCAGTAGTCATGGACATCCCCTTGACACTGAAGCTTTCTTT. Protein: CASSHGHPLDTEAFF. Complete variable domain (other parts from reference TRBV19 and TRBJ1-1): DGGITQSPKYLFRKEGQNVTLSCEQNLNHDAMYWYRQDPGQGLRLIYYSQIVNDFQKGDIAEGYSVSREKKESFPLTVTSAQKNPTAFYLCASSHGHPLDTEAFFGQGTRLTVV.

This clone was observed once. The gene calls are TRBV4-1 and TRBJ1-6; TRBD1 is a possible D gene (6 bases). V lost 4 bases and J 8 bases, leaving 21 bases between the germline ends. The CDR3 is made up of 17 amino acids. The germline V gene has CDR1 MGHRA and CDR2 YSYEKL. The CDR3 is CASSPWVTGLGDSPLHF. CDR3 nucleotide sequence: TGCGCCAGCAGCCCCTGGGTGACAGGCCTCGGGGATTCACCCCTCCACTTT.

The chain couples TRBV27 to TRBJ2-7, with D tentatively TRBD1 (6 bases). Between the trimmed V and J ends, which lost 5 bases and 1 base, there was a span of 12 bases. CDR1 MNHEY and CDR2 SMNVEV come from the germline V gene (reference sequence). The CDR3 totals 14 residues. The DNA of the CDR3 is TGTGCCAGCAGTCGCTGGGGGACATCCTACGAGCAGTACTTC. Translation: CASSRWGTSYEQYF.

The V gene is TRBV11-1, the J gene TRBJ2-2, with 11 bases matching TRBD2. This CDR3 comprises 16 residues. Losses at the gene ends were 5 bases for V and 4 bases for J; bases not matched to a gene: 6. The germline gives CDR1 SGHAT, CDR2 FQDESV (reference sequence). The CDR3 reads CASSRGLAGGTGELFF. CDR3 coding DNA: TGTGCCAGCAGCAGGGGGCTAGCGGGGGGCACCGGGGAGCTGTTTTTT.

V usage is TRBV20-1 and J usage is TRBJ2-7, with 12 nucleotides matching TRBD1. V trimming: 5 bases; J trimming: 5 bases; junction bases outside the gene matches: 7. This CDR3 spans 14 amino acids. The germline gives CDR1 DFQATT, CDR2 SNEGSKA (reference sequence). The CDR3 here is CSACGDRGLNEQYF. CDR3 DNA sequence: TGCAGTGCTTGTGGGGACAGGGGGCTAAACGAGCAGTACTTC.